The clone carrying this T cell receptor (beta chain) was seen many times. Its antigen remains unidentified. Certain patients, namely those with other autoimmune diseases, uncontrolled infections, pregnancy or lactation, were excluded. The source of the sample is a study of Graves' ophthalmopathy and Graves' hyperthyroidism. Study-level background: Peripheral blood (taken before any treatment) was collected at initial diagnosis. Study findings and constraints: Most expanded thyroid clonotypes above 0.001 frequency also appeared in blood.

Amplification from RNA transcripts yielded the TCR beta CDR3 regions. The first round was an RT-PCR with HTBI primers, and the second round was a multiplex PCR. One entry per CDR3 protein, called by TCRdb with MiXCR from the multiplex PCR reads. The data show approximately 150,000 distinct CDR3 sequences, 39% seen once. Germline values: CDR1 MNHEY, CDR2 SVGEGT. The CDR3 has 16 residues. V shed 0 bases and J 1 base; nucleotides not matched to a gene: 4. This TCR was sampled from a man aged 25 to 40 with Graves' ophthalmopathy. This sequence joins TRBV6-2 or TRBV6-3 and TRBJ2-5; 8 nucleotides align to TRBD1. Sequenced sample: peripheral blood. This CDR3 reads CASSYSGQGPQETQYF. The CDR3 DNA follows: TGTGCCAGCAGTTACTCCGGACAGGGCCCCCAAGAGACCCAGTACTTC.